This section outlines one T cell receptor beta chain sequence together with its context. Its specificity is unknown. Sequencing used immunoSEQ multiplex PCR; TCRdb keeps in-frame clones, though not all of them. The repertoire includes some 150,000 clones, less than 95% of them detected once, and 1.1% sits in the top ten. V dropped 7 bases and J dropped 9 bases, with 22 bases sitting between them. Germline V gene data show CDR1 as SNHLY and CDR2 as FYNNEI. The length of the CDR3 is 15 residues. These data are taken from a study of OX40 agonist ivuxolimab in advanced cancers. Notes on the study in general: At 0.1 to 3.0 mg/kg and by week 6, CD4+ and CD8+ T cells in the blood had expanded clonally.

Blood was sampled at baseline, cycle 4 day 1, and cycle 7 day 1. The sample was CD4+ or CD8+ T cells sorted from blood, taken in a trial of the OX40 agonist ivuxolimab. V usage is TRBV2 and J usage is TRBJ2-1; possibly TRBD2 for D (6 bases). The clonotype comes from an adult with an advanced solid tumor such as melanoma, head and neck, liver or kidney cancer. The CDR3 region is CASIWEAGLYLEQFF. The DNA of the CDR3 is TGTGCCAGCATATGGGAGGCAGGGCTTTACCTTGAGCAGTTCTTC.